This T cell receptor beta chain was recovered during a study of blood T cell repertoires in COVID-19. The CDR3 contains 13 residues. Per germline, CDR1 LNHDA and CDR2 SQIVND (reference sequence). Between the trimmed V and J ends, which lost 5 bases and 8 bases, there was a span of 10 bases. Produced via immunoSEQ multiplex PCR; TCRdb's table is partial and in-frame only. The sample lists about 200,000 clones; nearly 90% were seen once. The TCR sequence derives from a man aged 45-65 years with acute or convalescent COVID-19. V gene TRBV19 combines with J gene TRBJ1-6; no firm D call. Specimen: peripheral blood. CDR3 in amino acids: CASSALEDSPLHF. CDR3 nucleotide sequence: TGTGCCAGTAGTGCACTGGAGGATTCACCCCTCCACTTT.